These 16 T cell receptor beta chains originate from one sample sequenced in a study of blood T cell repertoires in COVID-19. Profiling relied on immunoSEQ multiplex PCR, and the TCRdb table lists in-frame clones only, not all of them. Among 150,000 or so clones listed, around 89% were seen once. Input material: peripheral blood. These receptors all come from a man aged 60-69 years with acute or convalescent COVID-19.

The CDR3: CASTLNYNEQFF. The CDR3 DNA reads as TGTGCCAGTACCCTTAACTACAATGAGCAGTTCTTC. J is TRBJ2-1 and V is TRBV19; D gene unclear. Trimming took off 7 bases at V and 3 bases at J, with 7 bases between the two ends. The CDR3 consists of 12 residues. Germline CDR1 LNHDA, CDR2 SQIVND (reference sequence).

V gene TRBV6-6 combines with J gene TRBJ1-4; D is possibly TRBD1 (5 bases). Germline V gives CDR1 MNHNY, CDR2 SVGAGI (reference sequence). CDR3 length: 12 residues. The V end was cut by 6 bases, the J end by 6 bases, with 8 bases between. CDR3 DNA: TGTGCCAGCAGAAGGGGTGATGAAAAACTGTTTTTT. Translating gives CASRRGDEKLFF.

The chain carries TRBV6-5 and TRBJ2-5, with D maybe TRBD2 (6 bases). Trimming left V 2 bases short and J 5 bases short, with 12 bases between. The CDR3 contains 14 residues. Looked up from germline, CDR1 is MNHEY and CDR2 is SVGAGI. The CDR3, as DNA: TGTGCCAGCAGTTACAATGTCCGGGGGGAGACCCAGTACTTC. Its translation is CASSYNVRGETQYF.

The gene calls are TRBV5-1 and TRBJ2-2; tentatively, D is TRBD2 (6 bases). CDR1 and CDR2 from the germline V gene are SGHRS and YFSETQ. CDR3 length equals 17 residues. The V end was cut by 4 bases, the J end by 4 bases, with 20 bases between. CDR3 loop: CASSVVTGGLGTGELFF. The CDR3 DNA follows: TGCGCCAGCAGCGTCGTGACCGGGGGTCTGGGCACCGGGGAGCTGTTTTTT.

V is TRBV5-6 and J is TRBJ2-7, with TRBD1 matching 7 bases. The CDR3 is 14 amino acids. V was pared by 6 bases and J by 7 bases, with 13 bases of the junction left unmatched. Germline assignment: CDR1 SGHDT and CDR2 YYEEEE. DNA of the CDR3: TGTGCCAGCAAGTTGTACAGGGGATCGGAAGAGCAGTACGTC. It codes for CASKLYRGSEEQYV.

This clone was counted ten times or more. The chain has TRBV27 and TRBJ1-1, with D possibly TRBD1 on 5 matching bases. V was pared by 2 bases and J by 4 bases, with 14 bases between. Germline lookup yields CDR1 MNHEY and CDR2 SMNVEV (reference sequence). The CDR3 is 15 residues long. CDR3 in DNA: TGTGCCAGCAGTTTACACGGGGGGTCGGGCACTGAAGCTTTCTTT. Its protein is CASSLHGGSGTEAFF.

The chain joins TRBV24-1 to TRBJ1-2; weak D call: TRBD1 (5 bases). The ends were cut back, 4 bases at V and 0 bases at J, with 11 bases in the middle. Germline V CDR1 and CDR2: KGHDR, SFDVKD. CDR3 length equals 15 residues. The CDR3 protein is CATSDPTATNYGYTF. The DNA for the CDR3 is TGTGCCACCAGTGACCCGACAGCGACTAACTATGGCTACACCTTC.

The chain combines TRBV5-1 with TRBJ2-3; TRBD2 matches 8 bases. CDR1 is SGHRS, CDR2 YFSETQ, per germline. Trimming cost V 5 bases and J 3 bases; bases outside gene matches: 11. The CDR3 totals 16 residues. In DNA, the CDR3 is TGCGCCAGCAGTTTAGGACGGGGGGGGCCGACAGATACGCAGTATTTT. It codes for CASSLGRGGPTDTQYF.

The rearrangement joins TRBV24-1 to TRBJ2-1, with TRBD1 identical over 7 bases. V trimming: 1 base; J trimming: 4 bases; junction bases outside the gene matches: 12. The CDR3 is made up of 18 amino acids. Germline V gene data show CDR1 as KGHDR and CDR2 as SFDVKD. In DNA, the CDR3 is TGTGCCACCAGTGATTTAAGCAACCCCGGGACAGAGTACAATGAGCAGTTCTTC. This encodes CATSDLSNPGTEYNEQFF.

This chain connects TRBV14 to TRBJ2-6; TRBD1 matches 7 bases. The J segment lost 3 bases and the V segment lost 1 base, leaving 3 bases of the junction unmatched. Germline loops: CDR1 SGHDN, CDR2 FVKESK. This CDR3 is 16 amino acids long. The CDR3: CASSQGQGFGANVLTF. For the CDR3, the DNA is TGTGCCAGCAGCCAAGGACAGGGTTTTGGGGCCAACGTCCTGACTTTC.

The rearrangement joins TRBV24-1 to TRBJ2-1; 11 bases line up with TRBD1. The CDR3 totals 14 residues. V shed 6 bases, J shed 7 bases, and the junction held 4 bases outside the gene matches. The germline gives CDR1 KGHDR, CDR2 SFDVKD. The CDR3 is CATSRTGGQNEQFF. CDR3 nucleotide sequence: TGTGCCACCAGTAGGACAGGGGGCCAGAATGAGCAGTTCTTC.

The chain has TRBV12-3 or TRBV12-4 and TRBJ1-2; D may be TRBD1 (5 bases). The ends were cut back, 7 bases at V and 0 bases at J, with 9 bases in the middle. The CDR3 has 13 residues. The CDR3 DNA follows: TGTGCCAGCACCGGGGGGTCTAACTATGGCTACACCTTC. Translation: CASTGGSNYGYTF.

V usage is TRBV5-6 and J usage is TRBJ2-3; 13 nucleotides line up with TRBD2. The V segment lost 5 bases and the J segment 2 bases; nucleotides outside the gene matches: 5. This CDR3 has 16 amino acids. Germline CDR1 and CDR2: SGHDT and YYEEEE. In nucleotides, the CDR3 is TGTGCCAGCAGTGGGACTAGCGGGGCGACCACAGATACGCAGTATTTT. This translates into CASSGTSGATTDTQYF.

V is TRBV30 and J is TRBJ2-1; 11 bases are shared with TRBD2. The CDR3 covers 16 residues. Losses at the gene ends were 2 bases for V and 8 bases for J; bases not matched to a gene: 11. Germline lookup yields CDR1 GTSNPN and CDR2 SVGIG (reference sequence). CDR3 coding DNA: TGTGCCTGGAGTCAACCGCTAGCGGGAGGTGCAGATGAGCAGTTCTTC. Amino acids: CAWSQPLAGGADEQFF.

This clone was seen a handful of times. This rearrangement joins TRBV29-1 to TRBJ1-2; the D is unclear. Germline CDR1 reads SQVTM; CDR2 reads ANQGSEA. CDR3 length: 11 residues. The ends were cut back, 3 bases at V and 6 bases at J, with 8 bases in the middle. CDR3 DNA sequence: TGCAGCGTTGATCCCCCAAATGGCTACACCTTC. Its protein is CSVDPPNGYTF. Supplemented by reference TRBV29-1 and TRBJ1-2, the full variable domain reads SAVISQKPSRDICQRGTSLTIQCQVDSQVTMMFWYRQQPGQSLTLIATANQGSEATYESGFVIDKFPISRPNLTFSTLTVSNMSPEDSSIYLCSVDPPNGYTFGSGTRLTVV.

This clone has a handful of counts. The chain is built from TRBV9 and TRBJ2-3; tentative D call: TRBD1 (6 bases). Germline values: CDR1 SGDLS, CDR2 YYNGEE. The CDR3 has 17 residues. Trimming removed 0 bases at V and 4 bases at J, with 18 bases between. DNA for the CDR3: TGTGCCAGCAGCGTAGAGCAGGGTTTATCAGGGGCAGATACGCAGTATTTT. It codes for CASSVEQGLSGADTQYF.